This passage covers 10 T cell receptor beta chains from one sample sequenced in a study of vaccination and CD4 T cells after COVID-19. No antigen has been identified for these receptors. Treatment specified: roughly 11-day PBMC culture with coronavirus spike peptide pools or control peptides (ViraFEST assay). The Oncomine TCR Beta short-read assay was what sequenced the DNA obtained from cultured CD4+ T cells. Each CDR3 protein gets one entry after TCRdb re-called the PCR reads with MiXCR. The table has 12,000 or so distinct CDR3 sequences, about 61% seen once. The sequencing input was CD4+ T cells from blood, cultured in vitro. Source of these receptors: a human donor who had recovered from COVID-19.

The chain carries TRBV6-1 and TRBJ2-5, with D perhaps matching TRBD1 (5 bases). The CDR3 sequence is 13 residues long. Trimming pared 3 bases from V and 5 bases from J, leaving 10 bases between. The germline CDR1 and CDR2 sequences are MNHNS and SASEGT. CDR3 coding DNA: TGTGCCAGCAGTGACAGGGTGCGGGAGACCCAGTACTTC. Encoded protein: CASSDRVRETQYF.

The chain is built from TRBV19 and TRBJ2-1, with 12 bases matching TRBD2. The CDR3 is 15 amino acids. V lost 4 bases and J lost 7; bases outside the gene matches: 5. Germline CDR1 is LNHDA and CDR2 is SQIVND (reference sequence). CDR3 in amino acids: CASSRGTSGHNEQFF. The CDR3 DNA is TGTGCCAGTAGTAGGGGGACTAGCGGGCATAATGAGCAGTTCTTC.

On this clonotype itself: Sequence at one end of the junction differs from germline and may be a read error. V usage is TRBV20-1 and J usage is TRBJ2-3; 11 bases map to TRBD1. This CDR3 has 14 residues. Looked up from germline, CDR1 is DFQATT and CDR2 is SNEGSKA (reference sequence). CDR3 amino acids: CSARRGQGAGTQYF. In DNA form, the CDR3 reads TGCAGCGCTAGGCGTGGACAGGGGGCGGGTACGCAGTATTTT.

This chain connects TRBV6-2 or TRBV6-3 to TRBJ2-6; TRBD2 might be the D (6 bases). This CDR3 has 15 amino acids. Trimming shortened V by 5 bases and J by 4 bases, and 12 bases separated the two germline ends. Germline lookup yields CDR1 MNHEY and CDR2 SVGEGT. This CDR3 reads CASSPRGSGANVLTF. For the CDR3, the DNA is TGTGCCAGCAGTCCGCGGGGATCCGGGGCCAACGTCCTGACTTTC.

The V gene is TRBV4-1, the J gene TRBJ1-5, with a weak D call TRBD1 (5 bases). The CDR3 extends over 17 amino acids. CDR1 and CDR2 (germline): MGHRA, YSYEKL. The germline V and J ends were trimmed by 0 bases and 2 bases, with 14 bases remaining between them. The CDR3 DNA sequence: TGCGCCAGCAGCCAAGAGGGCGGAGGGACGGGCAATCAGCCCCAGCATTTT. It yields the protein CASSQEGGGTGNQPQHF.

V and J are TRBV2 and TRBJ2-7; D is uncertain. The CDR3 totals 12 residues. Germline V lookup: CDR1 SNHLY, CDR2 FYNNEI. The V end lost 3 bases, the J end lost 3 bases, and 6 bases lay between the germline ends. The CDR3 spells CASSDHSYEQYF. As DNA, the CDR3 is TGTGCCAGCAGTGACCACAGCTACGAGCAGTACTTC.

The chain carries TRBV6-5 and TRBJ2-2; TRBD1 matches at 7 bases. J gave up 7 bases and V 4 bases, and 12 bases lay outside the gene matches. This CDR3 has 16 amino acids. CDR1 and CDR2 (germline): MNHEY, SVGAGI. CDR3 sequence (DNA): TGTGCCAGCAGTTTGGGTTCGATCAGGGGGATCGGGGAGCTGTTTTTT. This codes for CASSLGSIRGIGELFF.

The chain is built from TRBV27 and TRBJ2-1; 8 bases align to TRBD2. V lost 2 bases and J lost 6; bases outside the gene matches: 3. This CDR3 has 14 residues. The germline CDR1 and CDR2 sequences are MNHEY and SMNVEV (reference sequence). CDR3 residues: CASSLRREVNEQFF. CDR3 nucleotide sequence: TGTGCCAGCAGTTTAAGGCGGGAGGTCAATGAGCAGTTCTTC.

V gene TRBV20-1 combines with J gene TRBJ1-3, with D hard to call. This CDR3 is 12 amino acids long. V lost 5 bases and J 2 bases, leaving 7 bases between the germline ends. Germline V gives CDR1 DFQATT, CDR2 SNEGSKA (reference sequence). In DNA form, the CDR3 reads TGCAGTGCTCCCGAACCTGGAAACACCATATATTTT. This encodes CSAPEPGNTIYF.

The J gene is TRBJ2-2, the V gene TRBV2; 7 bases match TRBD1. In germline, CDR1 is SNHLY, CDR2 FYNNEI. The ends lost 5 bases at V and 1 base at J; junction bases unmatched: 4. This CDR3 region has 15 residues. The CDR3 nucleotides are TGTGCCAGCAGTTTAGACAGGGTGAACACCGGGGAGCTGTTTTTT. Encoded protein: CASSLDRVNTGELFF.